This TCR beta chain was identified in a study of blood T cell repertoires in COVID-19. Clones were sequenced by immunoSEQ multiplex PCR, and TCRdb holds only the in-frame ones, with some missing. The sample lists approximately 210,000 clones, 84% occurring once. Germline-derived CDR1 and CDR2 are MGHRA and YSYEKL. V dropped 3 bases and J dropped 7; count of bases not matched to a gene: 9. The CDR3 runs 15 residues. This TCR was sampled from a human donor in a cohort sampled during active COVID-19. Sequenced: peripheral blood. The chain carries TRBV4-1 and TRBJ2-5; 9 bases map to TRBD1. Here the CDR3 reads CASSHEGTGRRTQYF. CDR3 DNA: TGCGCCAGCAGCCACGAAGGGACAGGGCGCCGGACCCAGTACTTC.